What follows describes a single T cell receptor (beta chain). No cognate antigen has been identified for it. The sample holds no much larger clone one base away, and base qualities are not on file. These data belong to a study of blood T cell repertoires in COVID-19 (dated by TCRdb to the early 2020s). About the investigation overall: The collaborator samples originated in the United States, Italy and Spain and spanned the acute and convalescent phases of COVID-19. Samples were obtained from the ongoing ImmuneRACE study (first 160 participants) and from about 1,300 subjects provided by 6 global collaborators. The dataset comprised deeply sampled blood TCRbeta repertoires from subjects exposed to, actively infected with, or recovered from COVID-19. The material from the prospective study consisted of cDNA or gDNA derived from T cells, B-cell-depleted T cells, or PBMCs. The sample metadata nearly always contained a de-identified subject ID, COVID-19 status, age in years and sex. The repertoires were made available in a free public database intended to serve as a resource for research on the immune response to SARS-CoV-2. Where available, HLA class I and class II types were taken from metadata supplied by the sample provider and were not determined by assay-based typing. The research as a whole found: The amount of clinical and demographic metadata varied by source and participant and was provided uncurated.

Each collaborating institution followed its own protocols to collect whole blood in K2EDTA tubes. For TCRbeta analysis, collaborators shipped samples as frozen whole blood, isolated PBMCs, or DNA extracted from either of those sample types. CDR1 is given as LNHDA and CDR2 as SQIVND, both from the germline V gene (reference sequence). Germline trimming amounts to 5 bases on V and 3 bases on J, with 6 as the count of junction bases outside the gene matches. The CDR3 starts with the cysteine, ends with the phenylalanine, and has 15 residues. CDR3 DNA is the only sequence kept; it has 45 bases, read in frame from the first base. TCRbeta CDR3 regions were amplified from genomic DNA by means of the immunoSEQ Assay, a bias-controlled multiplex PCR. Regarding the original processing steps: Within the assay, amplification of reference gene primers was used to estimate how many nucleated cells each sample contained. To quantify the absolute abundance of each unique TCRbeta CDR3 rearrangement, sequence reads were collapsed and filtered. For each sample, productive Simpson clonality was calculated as the square root of Simpson's diversity index over productive rearrangements. TCRdb's version of the immuneACCESS table is confined to in-frame rearrangements and falls short of the full clone set. An unresolved V gene accounts for under half of the shortfall where checked; the remainder is of unknown origin. V, J and clone size derive from that table, while D and trimming were established from the DNA sequence. This sample is represented by about 74,000 clones; almost 85% of them were singletons. In total, the top ten clones hold approximately 35% of the sample.

The sample taken for sequencing was peripheral blood. The sequence links TRBV19 to TRBJ1-4; the central 7 bases match TRBD1. This clonotype was sampled from a man in his 70s with acute or convalescent COVID-19. The CDR3 corresponds to CASSGIGTANEKLFF. In nucleotide form, the sequence is TGTGCCAGTAGTGGAATCGGGACAGCTAATGAAAAACTGTTTTTT.